Shown below are 26 T cell receptor beta chains from a single sample sequenced in a study of blood T cells in healthy people across ages. Primers used in a second PCR of about 7 to 12 cycles were a sample-barcoded 5' primer and a J-beta primer mix. Via MiXCR, TCRdb re-called the 5' RACE reads, giving one row per CDR3 protein. Among 600,000 to 1,000,000 distinct CDR3 sequences listed, roughly 25% were seen once. This same sample was also part of a study on T cells of mothers and their children.

The sequenced sample was blood. These receptors came from a boy between 10 and 17 years old in good health.

The J gene is TRBJ2-4, the V gene TRBV6-2 or TRBV6-3; TRBD2 agrees at 7 bases. The CDR3 totals 18 residues. The V gene's germline CDR1 is MNHEY and CDR2 SVGEGT. Losses at the gene ends were 4 bases for V and 0 bases for J; bases not matched to a gene: 12. CDR3 sequence (DNA): TGTGCCAGCAGTTTTTTAATTGCGGGGGATCTAGCCAAAAACATTCAGTACTTC. Its protein product is CASSFLIAGDLAKNIQYF.

This clonotype has a handful of counts. The chain is built from TRBV29-1 and TRBJ2-5; no clear D gene. The DNA matches TRBJ2-7 better at its end, which makes the J call doubtful. There are 12 residues in the CDR3. Germline CDR1 SQVTM, CDR2 ANQGSEA. The CDR3 loop reads CSVEDIGYEQYF. Here the CDR3 DNA reads TGCAGCGTTGAAGATATAGGATACGAGCAGTACTTC.

This clonotype was counted a few times. The rearrangement links TRBV7-2 to TRBJ2-1, with no clear D. Germline CDR1 and CDR2: SGHTA and FQGNSA. V was trimmed by 2 bases and J by 0 bases, leaving 8 bases between them. The CDR3 spans 15 residues. The CDR3 DNA is TGTGCCAGCAGCTTATCTCGGAGCTCCTACAATGAGCAGTTCTTC. Translation: CASSLSRSSYNEQFF. The full variable domain, rest sourced from reference TRBV7-2 and TRBJ2-1, is GAGVSQSPSNKVTEKGKDVELRCDPISGHTALYWYRQSLGQGLEFLIYFQGNSAPDKSGLPSDRFSAERTGGSVSTLTIQRTQQEDSAVYLCASSLSRSSYNEQFFGPGTRLTVL.

V usage is TRBV6-5 and J usage is TRBJ2-1; no reliable D call. CDR3 size: 15 residues. Germline CDR1 reads MNHEY; CDR2 reads SVGAGI. V lost 0 bases and J lost 6, with 12 bases in between. The CDR3 here is CASSYSNGRPNEQFF. CDR3 nucleotide sequence: TGTGCCAGCAGTTACTCGAACGGCAGGCCCAATGAGCAGTTCTTC.

In its sample, this clonotype was seen a few times. The chain couples TRBV20-1 to TRBJ2-7; tentative D call: TRBD1 (6 bases). The assigned J gene may be wrong: the sequence end matches TRBJ2-5 better. Germline CDR1 and CDR2: DFQATT and SNEGSKA (reference sequence). CDR3 length: 15 residues. The CDR3 is CSASVGQLGAETQYF. Written as DNA, the CDR3 is TGCAGTGCTAGCGTAGGCCAATTGGGGGCAGAGACCCAGTACTTC.

This clonotype came up a few times. The chain recombines TRBV9 with TRBJ2-1; D gene ambiguous. Trimming removed 0 bases at V and 8 bases at J, with 3 bases between. CDR1 is SGDLS and CDR2 is YYNGEE in the germline V gene. This CDR3 has 11 residues. CDR3 DNA: TGTGCCAGCAGCGTAGGGTATGAGCAGTTCTTC. Its translation is CASSVGYEQFF.

A single count supports this clonotype. A junction boundary mismatches the germline segment, possibly from a read error. CDR3 sequence reads: CASSEDWIRTEAFF. The CDR3 DNA sequence: TGTGCCAGCAGCGAAGACTGGATTAGGACTGAAGCTTTCTTT. The chain joins TRBV6-1 to TRBJ1-1; D remains ambiguous. The CDR3 is 14 amino acids. Germline V gene lookup returns CDR1 MNHNS and CDR2 SASEGT.

A few counts support this clonotype. The chain employs TRBV4-3 and TRBJ1-2; D gene unclear. V shed 2 bases and J shed 2 bases, with 12 bases lying between them. The CDR3 totals 15 residues. Germline assignment: CDR1 LGHNA and CDR2 YSLEER. CDR3 in amino acids: CASSQLYGDNYGYTF. In DNA, the CDR3 is TGCGCCAGCAGCCAATTGTACGGCGACAACTATGGCTACACCTTC.

There are a few counts of this clonotype. This chain connects TRBV4-3 to TRBJ2-5; D possibly matches TRBD1 or TRBD2 (5 bases each). The CDR3 consists of 15 residues. Looked up from germline, CDR1 is LGHNA and CDR2 is YSLEER. Trimming stripped 1 base from V and 4 bases from J, with 13 bases between. The CDR3 sequence: CASSQGGSFRETQYF. The CDR3 DNA is TGCGCCAGCAGCCAAGGGGGGAGCTTCCGAGAGACCCAGTACTTC.

This chain uses TRBV7-9 with TRBJ2-5, with a tentative D call TRBD1 (5 bases). Near its end, the DNA agrees better with TRBJ2-1, so the J call may be wrong. The CDR3 has 16 amino acids. Germline CDR1 and CDR2: SEHNR and FQNEAQ (reference sequence). CDR3 coding DNA: TGTGCCAGCAGCTTAGCGGGGTTGGGCAGGGTCAATGAGCAGTTCTTC. Amino acid sequence: CASSLAGLGRVNEQFF.

This clonotype was observed a few times. V gene TRBV20-1 combines with J gene TRBJ1-1; D unresolved. CDR3 length equals 13 residues. Germline V gene lookup returns CDR1 DFQATT and CDR2 SNEGSKA (reference sequence). V lost 8 bases and J lost 4, with 17 bases in between. The CDR3 reads CSIRAGGRTEAFF. The CDR3 bases are TGCAGTATCAGAGCCGGTGGGCGCACTGAAGCTTTCTTT.

In this sample, this clonotype turned up a few times. V and J are TRBV7-9 and TRBJ2-7; D is uncertain. V gave up 2 bases and J gave up 2 bases, with 13 bases separating them. The CDR3 has 15 amino acids. CDR1 is SEHNR, CDR2 FQNEAQ, per germline (reference sequence). CDR3 in DNA: TGTGCCAGCAGCTTAAAAGTAATTCCTCCCTACGAGCAGTACTTC. Protein: CASSLKVIPPYEQYF.

This clonotype came up a few times. The chain is built from TRBV6-2 or TRBV6-3 and TRBJ1-4; 10 bases line up with TRBD1. Germline-derived CDR1 and CDR2 are MNHEY and SVGEGT. The length of the CDR3 is 15 residues. Unmatched junction bases numbered 6, after V lost 5 bases and J lost 6 bases. The CDR3 DNA sequence: TGTGCCAGCAGTGACCGGGACAGGGGAGATGAAAAACTGTTTTTT. Its protein is CASSDRDRGDEKLFF.

This clonotype was recorded a few times. CDR3 region: CASSLGRGGNTEAFF. CDR3 bases: TGTGCCAGCAGTTTAGGTAGGGGAGGTAACACTGAAGCTTTCTTT. The rearrangement uses TRBV27 and TRBJ1-1, with D tentatively TRBD1 (5 bases). The V end was cut by 2 bases, the J end by 2 bases, with 12 bases between. The CDR3 extends over 15 amino acids. In germline, CDR1 is MNHEY, CDR2 SMNVEV (reference sequence).

The V call is TRBV11-2, the J call TRBJ2-3, with D maybe TRBD1 (5 bases). This CDR3 region has 17 residues. Trimming cost V 3 bases and J 1 base, with 17 bases left between them. CDR1 and CDR2 (germline): SGHAT, FQNNGV. Here the CDR3 reads CASSFNHQGRGTDTQYF. The CDR3 region has the DNA TGTGCCAGCAGCTTTAATCACCAGGGCCGGGGCACAGATACGCAGTATTTT.

The chain carries TRBV24-1 and TRBJ1-2; the D gene is possibly TRBD1 (5 bases). The length of the CDR3 is 15 residues. Trimming stripped 2 bases from V and 2 bases from J, with 11 bases between. Germline CDR1 reads KGHDR; CDR2 reads SFDVKD. In nucleotides, the CDR3 is TGTGCCACCAGTGATTCCCCCGGGGGGAACTATGGCTACACCTTC. It codes for CATSDSPGGNYGYTF.

The V and J genes are TRBV12-3 or TRBV12-4 and TRBJ2-4, with D perhaps TRBD1 (6 bases). V was pared by 5 bases and J by 3 bases, with 8 bases between. CDR3 length: 13 residues. The CDR3 loop is CASSRGGKNIQYF. In DNA form, the CDR3 reads TGTGCCAGCAGTCGAGGGGGCAAAAACATTCAGTACTTC.

This chain connects TRBV19 to TRBJ1-1; tentatively, D is TRBD1 (5 bases). The V end was cut by 5 bases, the J end by 1 base, with 8 bases between. The germline CDR1 and CDR2 sequences are LNHDA and SQIVND (reference sequence). CDR3 length equals 13 residues. CDR3 nucleotide sequence: TGTGCCAGTAGTGTCAGGGCGAACACTGAAGCTTTCTTT. Its protein is CASSVRANTEAFF. The whole variable domain, remainder taken from reference TRBV19 and TRBJ1-1, is DGGITQSPKYLFRKEGQNVTLSCEQNLNHDAMYWYRQDPGQGLRLIYYSQIVNDFQKGDIAEGYSVSREKKESFPLTVTSAQKNPTAFYLCASSVRANTEAFFGQGTRLTVV.

The chain joins TRBV18 to TRBJ1-2; tentative D call: TRBD1 (5 bases). Trimming left V 2 bases short and J 3 bases short, with 16 bases between. This CDR3 comprises 16 residues. Germline CDR1 KGHSH, CDR2 LQKENI. The CDR3 loop is CASSPVEGLIDYGYTF. CDR3 DNA sequence: TGTGCCAGCTCACCAGTTGAGGGACTGATTGACTATGGCTACACCTTC. The full variable domain, its missing parts supplied by reference TRBV18 and TRBJ1-2, is NAGVMQNPRHLVRRRGQEARLRCSPMKGHSHVYWYRQLPEEGLKFMVYLQKENIIDESGMPKERFSAEFPKEGPSILRIQQVVRGDSAAYFCASSPVEGLIDYGYTFGSGTRLTVV.

This clonotype was counted a few times. The J gene is TRBJ1-2, the V gene TRBV25-1; D is unresolved. The germline gives CDR1 MGHDK, CDR2 SYGVNS. The CDR3 has 14 amino acids. Trimming removed 1 base at V and 4 bases at J, with 10 bases between. CDR3 amino acids: CASSEFEDLYGYTF. The CDR3 DNA follows: TGTGCCAGCAGTGAATTCGAGGACCTCTATGGCTACACCTTC.

This clonotype has just a few counts. Compared with germline, one end of the junction differs, possibly owing to a read error. This sequence joins TRBV12-3 or TRBV12-4 and TRBJ1-2; D gene ambiguous. This CDR3 is 14 amino acids long. The CDR3 nucleotides are TGTGCCAGCGGAAACTCAAATAACTTATATGGCTACACCTTT. This gives the protein CASGNSNNLYGYTF.

In its sample, this clonotype was seen a few times. DNA for the CDR3: TGTGCCAGCGCGGGGAACTACGAGCAGTACTTC. This translates into CASAGNYEQYF. The rearrangement links TRBV6-5 to TRBJ2-7, with D tentatively TRBD2 (6 bases). Trimming removed 8 bases at V and 3 bases at J, with 8 bases between. The germline CDR1 and CDR2 sequences are MNHEY and SVGAGI. The CDR3 extends over 11 amino acids.

This clonotype has a handful of counts. The chain carries TRBV7-2 and TRBJ1-6; D might be TRBD1 (5 bases). Germline loops: CDR1 SGHTA, CDR2 FQGNSA. The CDR3 is 17 amino acids. V lost 6 bases, J lost 0 bases, and 15 bases lay in between. The CDR3 sequence is CASSSNRPSSYNSPLHF. CDR3 nucleotide sequence: TGTGCCAGCAGTTCTAACAGGCCTAGCTCCTATAATTCACCCCTCCACTTT.

A note on this clonotype: An end of the junction differs from the germline gene, which may be a read error. The J gene is TRBJ1-3, the V gene TRBV3-1, with D tentatively TRBD1 (6 bases). The CDR3 consists of 15 residues. Germline V lookup: CDR1 LGHDT, CDR2 YNNKEL (reference sequence). The CDR3 bases are TGTGCCAGCCGAACCAGGGGAGCACCTGGAAACACCATGTATTTT. As protein: CASRTRGAPGNTMYF.

For this clonotype: One end of the junction varies from germline; a read error may be responsible. The chain links TRBV15 to TRBJ1-1; D uncertain. The V gene's germline CDR1 is LNHNV and CDR2 YYDKDF (reference sequence). The length of the CDR3 is 14 residues. CDR3 in DNA: TGTGCCACCGGCAGAGATTCCGGTCGGACTGAAGCTTTCTTT. This codes for CATGRDSGRTEAFF.

The V and J genes are TRBV4-3 and TRBJ2-1; no clear D. Looked up from germline, CDR1 is LGHNA and CDR2 is YSLEER. The CDR3 totals 13 residues. V was clipped by 3 bases and J by 6 bases, with 9 bases between them. The CDR3 nucleotides are TGCGCCAGCAGCCACCGAACTTCCAATGAGCAGTTCTTC. This gives the protein CASSHRTSNEQFF.